The 26 T cell receptor beta chains listed next were all sequenced from one sample in a study of blood T cell repertoires in COVID-19. The data were produced by immunoSEQ multiplex PCR, yet TCRdb's version contains in-frame clones alone and is incomplete. Here the sample spans more than 90,000 clones, around 84% being singletons. Sequenced material: peripheral blood. Receptors were obtained from a woman between 65 and 79 years old with active or convalescent COVID-19.

The gene calls are TRBV28 and TRBJ1-1, with D uncertain. Trimming removed 3 bases from V and 8 bases from J, with 16 bases in between. The germline CDR1 and CDR2 sequences are MDHEN and SYDVKM. The CDR3 is made up of 14 amino acids. The CDR3 reads CASSFMDSNGEAFF. The CDR3 DNA is TGTGCCAGCAGTTTTATGGACTCCAACGGGGAAGCTTTCTTT.

This chain uses TRBV28 with TRBJ1-6; 9 bases map to TRBD1. V was pared by 6 bases and J by 5 bases, with 5 bases of the junction left unmatched. CDR3 length equals 15 residues. Germline lookup yields CDR1 MDHEN and CDR2 SYDVKM. Here the CDR3 reads CASSRGDRDNSPLHF. CDR3 DNA: TGTGCCAGCAGCCGGGGGGACAGGGATAATTCACCCCTCCACTTT. Variable domain in full (rest from reference TRBV28 and TRBJ1-6): DVKVTQSSRYLVKRTGEKVFLECVQDMDHENMFWYRQDPGLGLRLIYFSYDVKMKEKGDIPEGYSVSREKKERFSLILESASTNQTSMYLCASSRGDRDNSPLHFGNGTRLTVT.

In its sample, this clone was seen once. The chain carries TRBV5-1 and TRBJ2-2; 7 bases align to TRBD1. The ends lost 3 bases at V and 4 bases at J; junction bases unmatched: 6. The CDR3 length is 15 residues. Germline V gives CDR1 SGHRS, CDR2 YFSETQ. The CDR3 spells CASSSQGFSTGELFF. The CDR3 DNA follows: TGCGCCAGCAGCTCACAGGGGTTTAGCACCGGGGAGCTGTTTTTT.

The chain links TRBV5-1 to TRBJ2-1; 8 bases map to TRBD1. Per the germline V gene, CDR1 is SGHRS and CDR2 is YFSETQ. The CDR3 extends over 15 amino acids. Trimming cost V 4 bases and J 3 bases; bases outside gene matches: 6. The CDR3, as DNA: TGCGCCAGCAGCGTTACAGGGGGGAACTACAATGAGCAGTTCTTC. It is translated as CASSVTGGNYNEQFF.

This clone was counted at least ten times. The V call is TRBV19, the J call TRBJ1-4; 9 nucleotides agree with TRBD1. V shed 7 bases and J 3 bases; nucleotides not matched to a gene: 9. In germline, CDR1 is LNHDA, CDR2 SQIVND (reference sequence). This CDR3 has 16 residues. CDR3 amino acids: CASNHRDRASNEKLFF. For the CDR3, the DNA is TGTGCCAGTAATCACCGGGACAGGGCATCTAATGAAAAACTGTTTTTT. Filled out from reference TRBV19 and TRBJ1-4, the complete variable domain reads DGGITQSPKYLFRKEGQNVTLSCEQNLNHDAMYWYRQDPGQGLRLIYYSQIVNDFQKGDIAEGYSVSREKKESFPLTVTSAQKNPTAFYLCASNHRDRASNEKLFFGSGTQLSVL.

This sequence joins TRBV7-8 and TRBJ2-5; 8 bases align to TRBD2. The V gene end was trimmed by 7 bases and the J gene end by 0 bases; junction bases not matched to a gene: 4. This CDR3 spans 14 amino acids. Germline assignment: CDR1 SGHVS and CDR2 FQNEAQ. The CDR3 coding sequence is TGTGCCAGCATCCATAGCGGGAACCAAGAGACCCAGTACTTC. As protein: CASIHSGNQETQYF. Together with reference TRBV7-8 and TRBJ2-5, the CDR3 gives the full variable domain: GAGVSQSPRYKVAKRGQDVALRCDPISGHVSLFWYQQALGQGPEFLTYFQNEAQLDKSGLPSDRFFAERPEGSVSTLKIQRTQQEDSAVYLCASIHSGNQETQYFGPGTRLLVL.

The rearrangement uses TRBV5-1 and TRBJ2-7; 7 bases fit TRBD1. Germline values: CDR1 SGHRS, CDR2 YFSETQ. Trimming took 4 bases from V and 3 from J; bases not matched to a gene: 10. The CDR3 covers 15 residues. CDR3 nucleotide sequence: TGCGCCAGCAGCGCGACTCCGGGACAGTACTACGAGCAGTACTTC. Its protein is CASSATPGQYYEQYF. Variable domain in full (rest from reference TRBV5-1 and TRBJ2-7): KAGVTQTPRYLIKTRGQQVTLSCSPISGHRSVSWYQQTPGQGLQFLFEYFSETQRNKGNFPGRFSGRQFSNSRSEMNVSTLELGDSALYLCASSATPGQYYEQYFGPGTRLTVT.

The chain couples TRBV11-2 to TRBJ2-7; D is perhaps TRBD1 (5 bases). The CDR3 length is 12 residues. Germline V gives CDR1 SGHAT, CDR2 FQNNGV. Trimming took 2 bases from V and 7 from J, leaving 9 bases between them. This chain's CDR3 is CASSLNTGEQYF. In DNA, the CDR3 is TGTGCCAGCAGCTTAAATACAGGAGAGCAGTACTTC.

The chain has TRBV19 and TRBJ2-7; 8 nucleotides match TRBD2. This CDR3 has 15 residues. Germline trimming cut 3 bases from V and 1 base from J; bases unmatched to any gene: 5. Germline lookup yields CDR1 LNHDA and CDR2 SQIVND (reference sequence). CDR3 residues: CASSIGTRRSYEQYF. The CDR3 coding sequence is TGTGCCAGTAGTATCGGGACTAGGCGGTCCTACGAGCAGTACTTC.

The V call is TRBV15, the J call TRBJ1-2; the match to TRBD1 covers 8 bases. J gave up 2 bases and V 3 bases, and 2 bases lay outside the gene matches. CDR1 is LNHNV, CDR2 YYDKDF, per germline (reference sequence). The CDR3 is 14 amino acids. CDR3 DNA sequence: TGTGCCACCAGCAGGGGACAGGTCAACTATGGCTACACCTTC. It translates to CATSRGQVNYGYTF. Full variable domain (rest looked up from reference TRBV15 and TRBJ1-2): DAMVIQNPRYQVTQFGKPVTLSCSQTLNHNVMYWYQQKSSQAPKLLFHYYDKDFNNEADTPDNFQSRRPNTSFCFLDIRSPGLGDTAMYLCATSRGQVNYGYTFGSGTRLTVV.

V and J are TRBV4-2 and TRBJ2-3; 11 bases are shared with TRBD2. This CDR3 is 16 amino acids long. Looked up from germline, CDR1 is LGHNA and CDR2 is YNFKEQ. After removal of 2 bases from V and 7 bases from J, the junction contained 8 bases not matched to a gene. This CDR3 reads CASSQSGTSGRHTQYF. The CDR3 DNA sequence: TGTGCCAGCAGCCAATCGGGGACTAGCGGACGCCATACGCAGTATTTT.

There are a few counts of this clone. This chain joins TRBV28 and TRBJ1-4, with 8 bases fitting TRBD1. CDR1 and CDR2 from the germline V gene are MDHEN and SYDVKM. This CDR3 has 16 amino acids. V was pared by 2 bases and J by 0 bases, with 2 bases of the junction left unmatched. CDR3 sequence reads: CASSLNRGTTNEKLFF. The CDR3 DNA is TGTGCCAGCAGTTTAAACAGGGGGACAACTAATGAAAAACTGTTTTTT.

The rearrangement joins TRBV28 to TRBJ2-5; TRBD2 matches at 13 bases. V gave up 6 bases and J gave up 4 bases; unmatched junction bases: 8. The CDR3 spans 16 residues. CDR1 is MDHEN and CDR2 is SYDVKM in the germline V gene. The CDR3 protein is CASRLGTSGTRETQYF. The DNA for the CDR3 is TGTGCCAGCAGATTAGGGACTAGCGGGACAAGAGAGACCCAGTACTTC. The whole variable domain, remainder taken from reference TRBV28 and TRBJ2-5, is DVKVTQSSRYLVKRTGEKVFLECVQDMDHENMFWYRQDPGLGLRLIYFSYDVKMKEKGDIPEGYSVSREKKERFSLILESASTNQTSMYLCASRLGTSGTRETQYFGPGTRLLVL.

The chain has TRBV2 and TRBJ2-3, with D perhaps TRBD2 (5 bases). The CDR3 extends over 15 amino acids. The germline V and J ends were trimmed by 7 bases and 4 bases, with 18 bases remaining between them. Germline-derived CDR1 and CDR2 are SNHLY and FYNNEI. The chain's CDR3 is CASTRLLGSSDTQYF. Written as DNA, the CDR3 is TGTGCCAGCACACGGTTACTAGGGAGTTCAGATACGCAGTATTTT.

This clone has just one count. This chain joins TRBV11-3 and TRBJ1-4; D is unresolved. The length of the CDR3 is 12 residues. Per germline, CDR1 SGHNT and CDR2 YENEEA. V was clipped by 3 bases and J by 10 bases, with 9 bases between them. The CDR3 here is CASSFTAGKLFF. The CDR3 DNA reads as TGTGCCAGCAGCTTTACAGCCGGAAAACTGTTTTTT. The full variable domain, in which reference TRBV11-3 and TRBJ1-4 provide the parts outside the CDR3, is EAGVVQSPRYKIIEKKQPVAFWCNPISGHNTLYWYLQNLGQGPELLIRYENEEAVDDSQLPKDRFSAERLKGVDSTLKIQPAELGDSAVYLCASSFTAGKLFFGSGTQLSVL.

The chain combines TRBV15 with TRBJ1-2, with TRBD1 matching over 7 bases. CDR3 size: 14 residues. The germline V gene has CDR1 LNHNV and CDR2 YYDKDF (reference sequence). V gave up 4 bases and J gave up 6 bases; unmatched junction bases: 8. In DNA form, the CDR3 reads TGTGCCACCAGCAAAATAGCCACAGGGGATGGCTACACCTTC. Translation: CATSKIATGDGYTF. Full variable domain (remainder filled in from reference TRBV15 and TRBJ1-2): DAMVIQNPRYQVTQFGKPVTLSCSQTLNHNVMYWYQQKSSQAPKLLFHYYDKDFNNEADTPDNFQSRRPNTSFCFLDIRSPGLGDTAMYLCATSKIATGDGYTFGSGTRLTVV.

This chain connects TRBV24-1 to TRBJ2-7; 9 positions match TRBD1. The CDR3 is 14 residues long. V was clipped by 4 bases and J by 5 bases; unmatched bases: 5. Germline CDR1 is KGHDR and CDR2 is SFDVKD. The CDR3 sequence is CATSDPGTGNEQYF. The CDR3 DNA reads as TGTGCCACCAGTGACCCCGGGACAGGGAACGAGCAGTACTTC.

This chain connects TRBV6-2 or TRBV6-3 to TRBJ2-7, with 11 bases fitting TRBD2. From germline, CDR1 is MNHEY and CDR2 SVGEGT. The junction had 3 bases not matched to a gene; V was cut back by 6 bases and J by 11 bases. The length of the CDR3 is 11 residues. CDR3: CASSSGLAEYF. In DNA form, the CDR3 reads TGTGCCAGCAGCTCGGGACTAGCGGAGTACTTC.

The gene calls are TRBV5-4 and TRBJ2-7, with TRBD2 matching 11 bases. Germline V CDR1 and CDR2: SGHNT, YYREEE (reference sequence). The V gene end was trimmed by 3 bases and the J gene end by 3 bases; junction bases not matched to a gene: 11. CDR3 length: 17 residues. The CDR3 region is CASSSASFTSGGYEQYF. In DNA form, the CDR3 reads TGTGCCAGCAGCTCGGCATCCTTTACTAGCGGGGGCTACGAGCAGTACTTC.

V gene TRBV28 combines with J gene TRBJ2-7, with TRBD2 matching over 13 bases. The germline gives CDR1 MDHEN, CDR2 SYDVKM. The length of the CDR3 is 16 residues. V lost 4 bases, J lost 0 bases, and 3 bases stayed unmatched. The CDR3 nucleotides read TGTGCCAGCAGTTCGGGACTAGCGGGAAGCTCCTACGAGCAGTACTTC. This encodes CASSSGLAGSSYEQYF.

The chain carries TRBV4-3 and TRBJ2-3; 9 positions agree with TRBD2. This CDR3 region has 16 residues. With V trimmed by 0 bases and J by 9 bases, 10 bases remained unmatched. Germline V gene sequence: CDR1 LGHNA, CDR2 YSLEER. The CDR3 spells CASSQDTVAGGATQYF. DNA for the CDR3: TGCGCCAGCAGCCAAGATACTGTGGCGGGGGGGGCCACGCAGTATTTT.

There are a few counts of this clone. The chain recombines TRBV28 with TRBJ1-4, with TRBD1 matching over 8 bases. This CDR3 spans 16 amino acids. CDR1 is MDHEN, CDR2 SYDVKM, per germline. V lost 4 bases and J lost 5; bases outside the gene matches: 9. CDR3 coding DNA: TGTGCCAGCAGTTCGGGTAAACGACAGGGGAATGAAAAACTGTTTTTT. Its translation: CASSSGKRQGNEKLFF.

V and J are TRBV6-5 and TRBJ2-7; TRBD2 matches at 7 bases. Germline values: CDR1 MNHEY, CDR2 SVGAGI. The J segment lost 2 bases and the V segment lost 0 bases, leaving 7 bases of the junction unmatched. This CDR3 is built from 16 residues. The CDR3 sequence: CASSYSRREQTYEQYF. The CDR3 DNA reads as TGTGCCAGCAGTTACTCTCGGCGGGAGCAGACCTACGAGCAGTACTTC.

The chain has TRBV4-3 and TRBJ2-3; 8 nucleotides agree with TRBD2. Germline trimming cut 1 base from V and 6 bases from J; bases unmatched to any gene: 9. In germline, CDR1 is LGHNA, CDR2 YSLEER. CDR3 size: 16 residues. CDR3 amino acids: CASSQGAGAPGDTQYF. The CDR3 DNA follows: TGCGCCAGCAGCCAAGGAGCGGGGGCCCCGGGGGATACGCAGTATTTT.

The chain carries TRBV24-1 and TRBJ2-3, with 8 bases lining up with TRBD1. Germline CDR1 and CDR2: KGHDR and SFDVKD. CDR3 length equals 17 residues. With 4 bases clipped from V and 0 bases from J, the junction kept 8 bases outside the gene matches. This CDR3 is CATSDVGQESSTDTQYF. CDR3 coding DNA: TGTGCCACCAGTGACGTGGGACAGGAAAGTAGCACAGATACGCAGTATTTT.

This clone came up once. The chain employs TRBV28 and TRBJ1-2, with 9 bases that match TRBD1. Unmatched junction bases numbered 7, after V lost 4 bases and J lost 4 bases. CDR1 is MDHEN and CDR2 is SYDVKM in the germline V gene. The CDR3 runs 15 residues. The CDR3 nucleotides read TGTGCCAGCAGTTCCCCGGGACAGGGAAGCTATGGCTACACCTTC. This codes for CASSSPGQGSYGYTF.